The T cell receptor (beta chain) under discussion was sequenced for a study of T cells in women clearing cervical HPV infection. Study results and limitations: A classifier using richness and V gene abundances reached an AUC of 0.83. CIN3+ cases had significantly higher TCR richness than controls; evenness did not differ.

With respect to this clone: No antigen is known for it. The read comes to an end 3 residues before the CDR3 does, leaving the germline J gene to fill in the end.

The CDR3 sequence is 12 residues long. CDR1 DFQATT and CDR2 SNEGSKA come from the germline V gene (reference sequence). Trimming removed 7 bases at V and 7 bases at J, with 16 bases between. Dot-blot hybridization genotyped cervical HPV amplified with MY09/MY11 PCR. The data were produced by immunoSEQ multiplex PCR, yet TCRdb's version contains in-frame clones alone and is incomplete. Here the sample table reports 20,000 to 25,000 clones. This clonotype originated in a woman between 18 and 69 years old with a cervical HPV16 infection that either progressed to CIN3+ or cleared (not recorded which). The sequenced material came from blood buffy coat. The chain recombines TRBV20-1 with TRBJ1-1; no reliable D call. The sequenced part of the CDR3 DNA is TGCAGTGGCCTTAGCTCGGGTGATGAA. Amino acids: CSGLSSGDE. From start to end, the CDR3 is CSGLSSGDEAFF.